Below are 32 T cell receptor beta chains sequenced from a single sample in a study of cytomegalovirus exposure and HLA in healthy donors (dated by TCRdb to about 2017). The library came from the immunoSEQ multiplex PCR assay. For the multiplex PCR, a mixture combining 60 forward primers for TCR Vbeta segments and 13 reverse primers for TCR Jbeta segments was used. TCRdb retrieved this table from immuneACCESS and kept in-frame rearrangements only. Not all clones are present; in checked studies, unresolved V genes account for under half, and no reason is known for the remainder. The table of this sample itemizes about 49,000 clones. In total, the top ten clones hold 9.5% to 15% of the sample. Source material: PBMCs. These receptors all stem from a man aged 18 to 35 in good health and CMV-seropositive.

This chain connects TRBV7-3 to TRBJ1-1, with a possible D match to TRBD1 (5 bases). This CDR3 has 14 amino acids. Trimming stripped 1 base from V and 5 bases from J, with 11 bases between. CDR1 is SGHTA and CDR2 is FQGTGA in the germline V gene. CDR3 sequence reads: CASSLIGRGTEAFF. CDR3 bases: TGTGCCAGCAGCTTAATAGGAAGGGGAACTGAAGCTTTCTTT.

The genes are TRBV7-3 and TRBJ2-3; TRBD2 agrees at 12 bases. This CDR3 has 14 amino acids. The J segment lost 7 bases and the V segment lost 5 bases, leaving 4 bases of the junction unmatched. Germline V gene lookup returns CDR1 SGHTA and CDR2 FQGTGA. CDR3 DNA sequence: TGTGCCAGCAGCCCTGGACTAGCGGGAAATACGCAGTATTTT. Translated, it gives CASSPGLAGNTQYF.

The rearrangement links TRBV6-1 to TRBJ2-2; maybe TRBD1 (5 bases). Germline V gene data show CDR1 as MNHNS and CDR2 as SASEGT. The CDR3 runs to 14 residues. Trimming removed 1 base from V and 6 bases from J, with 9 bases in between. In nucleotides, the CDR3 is TGTGCCAGCAGTGAAGTTCTGGGGCCCGGGGAGCTGTTTTTT. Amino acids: CASSEVLGPGELFF.

CDR3 bases: TGTGCCTGGTACCCAGGGGGGCCTGAAGCTTTCTTT. As protein: CAWYPGGPEAFF. The chain recombines TRBV30 with TRBJ1-1; 7 bases agree with TRBD1. CDR1 is GTSNPN and CDR2 is SVGIG in the germline V gene (reference sequence). The CDR3 totals 12 residues. J gave up 6 bases and V 5 bases, and 6 bases lay outside the gene matches. The complete variable domain, with remaining parts taken from reference TRBV30 and TRBJ1-1, reads SQTIHQWPATLVQPVGSPLSLECTVEGTSNPNLYWYRQAAGRGLQLLFYSVGIGQISSEVPQNLSASRPQDRQFILSSKKLLLSDSGFYLCAWYPGGPEAFFGQGTRLTVV.

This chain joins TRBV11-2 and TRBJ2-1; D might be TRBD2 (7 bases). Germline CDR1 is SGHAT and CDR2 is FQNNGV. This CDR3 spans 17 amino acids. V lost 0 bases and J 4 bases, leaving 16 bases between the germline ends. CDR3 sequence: CASSLDTVGGGYNEQFF. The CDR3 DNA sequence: TGTGCCAGCAGCTTAGATACTGTGGGAGGGGGGTACAATGAGCAGTTCTTC.

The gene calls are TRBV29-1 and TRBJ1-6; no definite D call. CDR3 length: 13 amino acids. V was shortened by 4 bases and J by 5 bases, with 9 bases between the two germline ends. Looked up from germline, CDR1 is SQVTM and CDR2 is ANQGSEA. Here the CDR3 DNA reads TGCAGCGTTGGGGAGACGAATAATTCACCCCTCCACTTT. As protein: CSVGETNNSPLHF. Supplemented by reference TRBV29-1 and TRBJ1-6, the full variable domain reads SAVISQKPSRDICQRGTSLTIQCQVDSQVTMMFWYRQQPGQSLTLIATANQGSEATYESGFVIDKFPISRPNLTFSTLTVSNMSPEDSSIYLCSVGETNNSPLHFGNGTRLTVT.

DNA of the CDR3: TGTGCCAGCAGCCCTCAGGGACAGGCAAAAGAGACCCAGTACTTC. Translation: CASSPQGQAKETQYF. The V gene is TRBV5-4, the J gene TRBJ2-5; TRBD1 aligns across 8 bases. With 4 bases clipped from V and 3 bases from J, the junction kept 8 bases outside the gene matches. CDR3 length equals 15 residues. Germline values: CDR1 SGHNT, CDR2 YYREEE (reference sequence).

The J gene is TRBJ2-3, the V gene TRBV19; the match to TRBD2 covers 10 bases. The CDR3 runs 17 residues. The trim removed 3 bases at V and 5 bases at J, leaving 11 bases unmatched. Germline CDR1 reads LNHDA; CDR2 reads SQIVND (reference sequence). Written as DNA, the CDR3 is TGTGCCAGTAGTATCCCTAGCGGGAGCCTAGAGGGAGATACGCAGTATTTT. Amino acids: CASSIPSGSLEGDTQYF.

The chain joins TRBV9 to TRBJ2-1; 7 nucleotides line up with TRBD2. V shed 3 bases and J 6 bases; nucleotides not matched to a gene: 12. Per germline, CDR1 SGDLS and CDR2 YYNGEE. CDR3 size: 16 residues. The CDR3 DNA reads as TGTGCCAGCAGCGCCCTCTCGGGGACTACATTCAATGAGCAGTTCTTC. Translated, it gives CASSALSGTTFNEQFF.

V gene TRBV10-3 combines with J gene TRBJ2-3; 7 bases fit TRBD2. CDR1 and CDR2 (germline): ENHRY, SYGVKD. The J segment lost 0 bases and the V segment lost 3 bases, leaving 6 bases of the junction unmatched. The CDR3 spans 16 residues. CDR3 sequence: CAISETASGSTDTQYF. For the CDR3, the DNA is TGTGCCATCAGTGAAACCGCTAGCGGAAGCACAGATACGCAGTATTTT.

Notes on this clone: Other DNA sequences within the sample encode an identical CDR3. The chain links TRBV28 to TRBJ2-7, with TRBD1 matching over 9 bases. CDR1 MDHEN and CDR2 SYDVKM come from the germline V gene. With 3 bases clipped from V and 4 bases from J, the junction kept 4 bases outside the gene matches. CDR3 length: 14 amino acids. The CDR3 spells CASSFSGQGYEQYF. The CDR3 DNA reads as TGTGCCAGCAGTTTCTCGGGACAGGGTTACGAGCAGTACTTC.

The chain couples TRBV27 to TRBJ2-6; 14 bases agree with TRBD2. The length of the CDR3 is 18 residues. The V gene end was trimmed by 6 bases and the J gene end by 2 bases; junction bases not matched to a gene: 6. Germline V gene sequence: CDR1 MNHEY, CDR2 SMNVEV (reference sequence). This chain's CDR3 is CASRLTSGRAAGANVLTF. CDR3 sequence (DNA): TGTGCCAGCAGACTGACTAGCGGGAGGGCCGCTGGGGCCAACGTCCTGACTTTC. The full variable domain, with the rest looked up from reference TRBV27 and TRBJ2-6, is EAQVTQNPRYLITVTGKKLTVTCSQNMNHEYMSWYRQDPGLGLRQIYYSMNVEVTDKGDVPEGYKVSRKEKRNFPLILESPSPNQTSLYFCASRLTSGRAAGANVLTFGAGSRLTVL.

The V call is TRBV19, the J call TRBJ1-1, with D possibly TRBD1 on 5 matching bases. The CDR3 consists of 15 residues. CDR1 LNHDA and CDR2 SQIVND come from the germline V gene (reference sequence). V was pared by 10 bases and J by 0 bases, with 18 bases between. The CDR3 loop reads CATSDLQGLNTEAFF. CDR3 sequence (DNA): TGTGCCACCTCGGACCTTCAGGGATTGAACACTGAAGCTTTCTTT.

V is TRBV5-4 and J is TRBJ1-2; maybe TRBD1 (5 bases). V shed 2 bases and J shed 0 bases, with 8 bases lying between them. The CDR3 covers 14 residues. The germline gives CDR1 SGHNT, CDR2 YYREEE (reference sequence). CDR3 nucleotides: TGTGCCAGCAGCTTTGGGGGGACTAACTATGGCTACACCTTC. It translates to CASSFGGTNYGYTF.

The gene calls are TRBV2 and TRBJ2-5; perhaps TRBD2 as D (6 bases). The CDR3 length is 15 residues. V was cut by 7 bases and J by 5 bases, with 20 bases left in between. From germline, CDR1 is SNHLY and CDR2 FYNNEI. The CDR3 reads CASKAGPAVSETQYF. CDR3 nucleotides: TGTGCCAGCAAAGCGGGTCCGGCCGTCAGTGAGACCCAGTACTTC.

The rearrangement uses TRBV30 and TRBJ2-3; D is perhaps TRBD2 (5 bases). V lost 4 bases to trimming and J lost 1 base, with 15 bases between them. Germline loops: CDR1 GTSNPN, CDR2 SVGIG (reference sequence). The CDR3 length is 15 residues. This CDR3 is CAWTRVLAGTDTQYF. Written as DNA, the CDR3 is TGTGCCTGGACCCGGGTGCTAGCTGGCACAGATACGCAGTATTTT.

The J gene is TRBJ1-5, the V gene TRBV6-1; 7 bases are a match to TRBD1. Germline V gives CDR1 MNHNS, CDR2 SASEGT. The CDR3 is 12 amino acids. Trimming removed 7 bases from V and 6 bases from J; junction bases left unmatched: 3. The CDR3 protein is CASTTGAQPQHF. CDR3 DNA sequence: TGTGCCAGCACCACAGGGGCTCAGCCCCAGCATTTT.

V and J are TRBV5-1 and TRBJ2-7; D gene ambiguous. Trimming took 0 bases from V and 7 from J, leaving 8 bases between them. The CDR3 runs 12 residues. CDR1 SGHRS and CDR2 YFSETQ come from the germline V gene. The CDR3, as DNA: TGCGCCAGCAGCTTGGATTTGAGGGAGCAGTACTTC. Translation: CASSLDLREQYF.

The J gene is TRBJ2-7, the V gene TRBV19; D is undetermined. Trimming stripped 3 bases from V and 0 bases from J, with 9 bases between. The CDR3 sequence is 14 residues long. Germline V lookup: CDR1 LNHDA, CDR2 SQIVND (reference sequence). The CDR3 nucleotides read TGTGCCAGTAGTATGCTGACTGGCTCCTACGAGCAGTACTTC. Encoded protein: CASSMLTGSYEQYF.

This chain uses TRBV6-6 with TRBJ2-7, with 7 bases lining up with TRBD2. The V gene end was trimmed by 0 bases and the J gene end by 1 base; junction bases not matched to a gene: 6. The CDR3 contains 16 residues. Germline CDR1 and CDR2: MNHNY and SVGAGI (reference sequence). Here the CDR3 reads CASSYSSSGLSYEQYF. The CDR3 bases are TGTGCCAGCAGTTACTCGAGTAGCGGGCTATCCTACGAGCAGTACTTC.

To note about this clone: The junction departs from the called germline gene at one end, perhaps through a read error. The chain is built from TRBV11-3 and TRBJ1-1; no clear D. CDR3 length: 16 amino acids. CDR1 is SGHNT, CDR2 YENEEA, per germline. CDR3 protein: CASSSSSGSLGTGAFF. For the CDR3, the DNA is TGTGCCAGCAGCTCAAGTTCGGGATCCTTGGGTACTGGAGCTTTCTTT. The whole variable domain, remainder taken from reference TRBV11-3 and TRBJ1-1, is EAGVVQSPRYKIIEKKQPVAFWCNPISGHNTLYWYLQNLGQGPELLIRYENEEAVDDSQLPKDRFSAERLKGVDSTLKIQPAELGDSAVYLCASSSSSGSLGTGAFFGQGTRLTVV.

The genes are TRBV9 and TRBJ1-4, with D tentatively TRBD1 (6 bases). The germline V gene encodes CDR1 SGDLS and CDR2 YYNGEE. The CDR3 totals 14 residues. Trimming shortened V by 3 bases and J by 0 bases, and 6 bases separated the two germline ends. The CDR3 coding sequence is TGTGCCAGCAGCGAGGGGGCAACTAATGAAAAACTGTTTTTT. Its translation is CASSEGATNEKLFF. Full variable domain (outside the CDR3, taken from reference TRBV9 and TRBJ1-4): DSGVTQTPKHLITATGQRVTLRCSPRSGDLSVYWYQQSLDQGLQFLIQYYNGEERAKGNILERFSAQQFPDLHSELNLSSLELGDSALYFCASSEGATNEKLFFGSGTQLSVL.

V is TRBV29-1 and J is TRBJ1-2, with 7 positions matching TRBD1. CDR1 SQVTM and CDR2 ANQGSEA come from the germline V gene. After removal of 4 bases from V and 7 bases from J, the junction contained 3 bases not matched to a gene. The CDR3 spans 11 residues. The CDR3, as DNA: TGCAGCGTTGTTGGACAGGCTGGCTACACCTTC. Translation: CSVVGQAGYTF.

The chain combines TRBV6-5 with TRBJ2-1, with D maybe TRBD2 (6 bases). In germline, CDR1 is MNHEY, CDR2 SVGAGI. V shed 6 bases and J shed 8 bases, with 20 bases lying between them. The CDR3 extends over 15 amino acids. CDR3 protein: CASSRRGGHGDEQFF. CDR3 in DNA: TGTGCCAGCAGCCGGAGGGGCGGCCATGGGGATGAGCAGTTCTTC.

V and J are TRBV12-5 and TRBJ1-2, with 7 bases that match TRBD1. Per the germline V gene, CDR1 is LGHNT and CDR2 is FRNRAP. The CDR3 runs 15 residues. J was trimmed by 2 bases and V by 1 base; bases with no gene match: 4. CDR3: CASGLGDRANYGYTF. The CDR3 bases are TGTGCTAGTGGTTTGGGTGACAGGGCCAACTATGGCTACACCTTC.

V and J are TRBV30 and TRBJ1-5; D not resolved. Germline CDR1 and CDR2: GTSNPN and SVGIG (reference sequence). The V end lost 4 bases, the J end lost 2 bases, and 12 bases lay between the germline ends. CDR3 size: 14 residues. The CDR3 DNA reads TGTGCCTGGAAGGTACAGACGGGCAATCAGCCCCAGCATTTT. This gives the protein CAWKVQTGNQPQHF.

This chain's CDR3 is CASSLDGGGPIEAFF. The CDR3 bases are TGTGCCAGCAGCTTAGACGGCGGGGGGCCTATTGAAGCTTTCTTT. The gene calls are TRBV11-2 and TRBJ1-1, with D possibly TRBD1 on 6 matching bases. CDR1 SGHAT and CDR2 FQNNGV come from the germline V gene. Trimming left V 0 bases short and J 7 bases short, with 15 bases between. CDR3 length equals 15 residues. Together with reference TRBV11-2 and TRBJ1-1, the CDR3 gives the full variable domain: EAGVAQSPRYKIIEKRQSVAFWCNPISGHATLYWYQQILGQGPKLLIQFQNNGVVDDSQLPKDRFSAERLKGVDSTLKIQPAKLEDSAVYLCASSLDGGGPIEAFFGQGTRLTVV.

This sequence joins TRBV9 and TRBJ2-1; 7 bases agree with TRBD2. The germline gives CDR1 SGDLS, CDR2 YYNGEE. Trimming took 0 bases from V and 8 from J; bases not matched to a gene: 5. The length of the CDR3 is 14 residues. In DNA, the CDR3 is TGTGCCAGCAGCGTAGCCGGGACTATCGATGAGCAGTTCTTC. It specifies CASSVAGTIDEQFF.

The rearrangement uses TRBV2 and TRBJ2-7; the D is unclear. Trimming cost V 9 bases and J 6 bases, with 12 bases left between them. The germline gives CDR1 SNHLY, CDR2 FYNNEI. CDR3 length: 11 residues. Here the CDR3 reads CASHSLVEQYF. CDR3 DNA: TGTGCCAGTCACAGTTTGGTCGAGCAGTACTTC.

The CDR3 reads CASSQGVQPQHF. DNA for the CDR3: TGTGCCAGCAGCCAAGGAGTTCAGCCCCAGCATTTT. V usage is TRBV4-2 and J usage is TRBJ1-5; D is ambiguous. Germline CDR1 and CDR2: LGHNA and YNFKEQ. Trimming pared 1 base from V and 6 bases from J, leaving 4 bases between. This CDR3 contains 12 residues.

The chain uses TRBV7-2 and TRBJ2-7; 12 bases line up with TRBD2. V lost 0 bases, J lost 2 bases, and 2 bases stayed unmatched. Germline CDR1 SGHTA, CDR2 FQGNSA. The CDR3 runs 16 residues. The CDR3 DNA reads TGTGCCAGCAGCTTAGCTCCTAGCGGGAGGGCCTACGAGCAGTACTTC. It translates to CASSLAPSGRAYEQYF.

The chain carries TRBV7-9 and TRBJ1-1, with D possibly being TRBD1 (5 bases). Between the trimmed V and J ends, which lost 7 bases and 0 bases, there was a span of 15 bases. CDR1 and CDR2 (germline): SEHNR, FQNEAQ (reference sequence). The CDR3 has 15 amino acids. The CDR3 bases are TGTGCCAGCAATGGGCAGGGATTAATGAACACTGAAGCTTTCTTT. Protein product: CASNGQGLMNTEAFF. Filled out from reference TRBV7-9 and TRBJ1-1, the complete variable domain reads DTGVSQNPRHKITKRGQNVTFRCDPISEHNRLYWYRQTLGQGPEFLTYFQNEAQLEKSRLLSDRFSAERPKGSFSTLEIQRTEQGDSAMYLCASNGQGLMNTEAFFGQGTRLTVV.